This T cell receptor (beta chain) is from a study of cytotoxic CD8 clonotypes in ibrutinib-treated CLL. Study as a whole: The study included roughly 10 relapsed/refractory and roughly 16 treatment-naive patients; 17 to 18 had IGHV unmutated disease. Among patients, some 25 responded partially and 2 completely; 14 then stayed remitted and approximately twelve progressed after median around 73 months. General study points: Clonality rose at ibrutinib response, held steady in sustained remission, and fell toward baseline at progression. Baseline clonality, higher than in age-matched healthy donors, tracked circulating CD8+ T-cell counts.

In its sample, this clone ranks as medium-sized. The antigen remains unidentified. The V end lost 7 bases, the J end lost 8 bases, and 8 bases lay between the germline ends. This CDR3 contains 9 residues. Germline values: CDR1 DFQATT, CDR2 SNEGSKA (reference sequence). Clones were sequenced by immunoSEQ multiplex PCR, and TCRdb holds only the in-frame ones, with some missing. Altogether some 17,000 clones are present, about 61% being singletons, with the ten largest covering roughly 25%. The rearrangement links TRBV20-1 to TRBJ1-2; D not resolved. The receptor was derived from a human donor with chronic lymphocytic leukemia. The specimen was PBMCs, collected after 12 months of ibrutinib treatment. The CDR3 region is CSVPGGYTF. The CDR3 DNA reads TGCAGTGTACCCGGGGGCTACACCTTC.